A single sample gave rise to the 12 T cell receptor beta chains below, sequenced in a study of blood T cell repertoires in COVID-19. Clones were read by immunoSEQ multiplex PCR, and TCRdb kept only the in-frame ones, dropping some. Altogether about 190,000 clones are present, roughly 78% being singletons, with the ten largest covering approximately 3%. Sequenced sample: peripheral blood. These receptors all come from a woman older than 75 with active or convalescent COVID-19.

The CDR3 spells CASSWTGDGYTF. DNA for the CDR3: TGTGCCAGCAGCTGGACAGGGGACGGCTACACCTTC. The V gene is TRBV11-2, the J gene TRBJ1-2, with 9 bases identical to TRBD1. The ends lost 4 bases at V and 8 bases at J; junction bases unmatched: 2. CDR1 is SGHAT and CDR2 is FQNNGV in the germline V gene. The CDR3 is 12 amino acids.

CDR3 in DNA: TGTGCCAGCAGTGAGCACATCGGCAGGCAAGATGCCTATGGCTACACCTTC. It specifies CASSEHIGRQDAYGYTF. This chain joins TRBV25-1 and TRBJ1-2, with D unresolved. The CDR3 runs 17 residues. V shed 3 bases and J shed 4 bases, with 21 bases lying between them. From germline, CDR1 is MGHDK and CDR2 SYGVNS.

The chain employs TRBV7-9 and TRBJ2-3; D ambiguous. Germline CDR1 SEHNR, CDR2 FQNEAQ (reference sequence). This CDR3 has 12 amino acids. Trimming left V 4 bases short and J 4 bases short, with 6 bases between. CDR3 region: CASSSVADTQYF. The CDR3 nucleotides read TGTGCCAGCAGCTCAGTGGCAGATACGCAGTATTTT. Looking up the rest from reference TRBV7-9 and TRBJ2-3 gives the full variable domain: DTGVSQNPRHKITKRGQNVTFRCDPISEHNRLYWYRQTLGQGPEFLTYFQNEAQLEKSRLLSDRFSAERPKGSFSTLEIQRTEQGDSAMYLCASSSVADTQYFGPGTRLTVL.

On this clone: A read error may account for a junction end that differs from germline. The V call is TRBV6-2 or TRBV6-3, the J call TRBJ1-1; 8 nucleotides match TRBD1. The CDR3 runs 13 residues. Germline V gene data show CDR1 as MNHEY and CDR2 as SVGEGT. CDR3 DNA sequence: TGTGCCAGCAGCGCCGAGATCAGGGGGCCTGTGCTCTTT. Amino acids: CASSAEIRGPVLF.

CDR3 amino acids: CASSFTGVKEQYF. As DNA, the CDR3 is TGTGCCAGCAGCTTCACAGGGGTGAAGGAGCAGTACTTC. The chain links TRBV5-8 to TRBJ2-7; 7 bases are a match to TRBD1. V trimming: 2 bases; J trimming: 7 bases; junction bases outside the gene matches: 6. CDR1 SGHTS and CDR2 YDEGEE come from the germline V gene. The CDR3 has 13 residues.

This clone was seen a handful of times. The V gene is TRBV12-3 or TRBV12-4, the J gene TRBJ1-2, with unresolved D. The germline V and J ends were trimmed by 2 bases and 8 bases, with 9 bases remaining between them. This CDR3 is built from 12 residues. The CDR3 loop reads CASSLSLAGYTF. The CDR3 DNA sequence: TGTGCCAGCAGTTTAAGCTTAGCGGGCTACACCTTC.

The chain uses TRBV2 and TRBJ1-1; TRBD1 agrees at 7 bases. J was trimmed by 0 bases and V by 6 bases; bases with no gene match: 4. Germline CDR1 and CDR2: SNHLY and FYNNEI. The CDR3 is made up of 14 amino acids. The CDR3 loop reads CASRKTGLNTEAFF. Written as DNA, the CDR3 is TGTGCCAGCAGGAAGACAGGGTTGAACACTGAAGCTTTCTTT. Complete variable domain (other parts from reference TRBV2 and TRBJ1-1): EPEVTQTPSHQVTQMGQEVILRCVPISNHLYFYWYRQILGQKVEFLVSFYNNEISEKSEIFDDQFSVERPDGSNFTLKIRSTKLEDSAMYFCASRKTGLNTEAFFGQGTRLTVV.

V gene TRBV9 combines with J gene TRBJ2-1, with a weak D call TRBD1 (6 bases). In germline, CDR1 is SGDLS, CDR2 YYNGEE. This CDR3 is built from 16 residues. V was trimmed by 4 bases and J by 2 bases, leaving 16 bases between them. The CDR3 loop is CASSPQRTVPYNEQFF. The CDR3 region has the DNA TGTGCCAGCAGCCCCCAACGGACAGTTCCCTACAATGAGCAGTTCTTC.

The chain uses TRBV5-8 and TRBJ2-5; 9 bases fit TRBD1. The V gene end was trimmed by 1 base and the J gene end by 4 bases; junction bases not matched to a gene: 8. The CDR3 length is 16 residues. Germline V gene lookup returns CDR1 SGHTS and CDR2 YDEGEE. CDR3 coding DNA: TGTGCCAGCAGCTTGTTTGGACAGGGGTTTCCAGAGACCCAGTACTTC. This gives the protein CASSLFGQGFPETQYF.

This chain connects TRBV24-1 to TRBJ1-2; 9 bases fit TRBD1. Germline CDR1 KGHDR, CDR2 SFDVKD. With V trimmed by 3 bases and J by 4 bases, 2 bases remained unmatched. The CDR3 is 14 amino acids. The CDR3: CATSDATGGYGYTF. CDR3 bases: TGTGCCACCAGTGATGCGACAGGGGGCTATGGCTACACCTTC.

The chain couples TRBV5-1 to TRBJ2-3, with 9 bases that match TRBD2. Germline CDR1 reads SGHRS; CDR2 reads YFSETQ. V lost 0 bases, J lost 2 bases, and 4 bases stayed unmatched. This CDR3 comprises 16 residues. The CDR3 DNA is TGCGCCAGCAGCTTGGCTGCGGGGGGGTTCACAGATACGCAGTATTTT. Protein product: CASSLAAGGFTDTQYF.

The CDR3 region is CASSQDAQDTGNTIYF. Written as DNA, the CDR3 is TGTGCCAGCAGCCAAGATGCCCAGGACACGGGAAACACCATATATTTT. The gene calls are TRBV4-2 and TRBJ1-3; D might be TRBD1 (5 bases). CDR3 length equals 16 residues. The germline V gene encodes CDR1 LGHNA and CDR2 YNFKEQ. Trimming shortened V by 0 bases and J by 4 bases, and 13 bases separated the two germline ends.